What follows are 3 T cell receptor beta chains derived from one specimen sequenced in a study of cytomegalovirus exposure and HLA in healthy donors. PCR primers comprised 60 Vbeta and 13 Jbeta primers. Sequencing used immunoSEQ multiplex PCR; TCRdb keeps in-frame clones, though not all of them. This listing includes approximately 76,000 clones. Material: PBMCs. The receptors come from a man younger than 35 in good health and CMV-seropositive.

The chain carries TRBV18 and TRBJ2-3, with D possibly matching TRBD2 (5 bases). The CDR3 length is 16 residues. V lost 4 bases to trimming and J lost 1 base, with 15 bases between them. Germline CDR1 is KGHSH and CDR2 is LQKENI. CDR3 sequence: CASSQAFGERTDTQYF. In DNA form, the CDR3 reads TGTGCCAGCTCACAAGCGTTCGGGGAACGCACAGATACGCAGTATTTT.

The chain carries TRBV6-4 and TRBJ2-2; TRBD2 might be the D (7 bases). Deletions cut 4 bases from V and 3 bases from J, with 12 bases between. Germline-derived CDR1 and CDR2 are MRHNA and SNTAGT. The CDR3 totals 15 residues. The CDR3 sequence is CASSARGADTGELFF. The CDR3, as DNA: TGTGCCAGCAGTGCTCGGGGGGCGGACACCGGGGAGCTGTTTTTT.

The rearrangement uses TRBV7-9 and TRBJ2-7; tentative D call: TRBD1 (6 bases). Germline V gene data show CDR1 as SEHNR and CDR2 as FQNEAQ (reference sequence). V dropped 4 bases and J dropped 0 bases, with 13 bases sitting between them. This CDR3 comprises 15 residues. The CDR3 DNA reads TGTGCCAGCAGCTCGGACAGCCCTAGCTCCTACGAGCAGTACTTC. Protein sequence: CASSSDSPSSYEQYF.